The 6 T cell receptor beta chains reported below all come from one sample, sequenced in a study of human T cells and chemical hapten exposure. Time point here: pre-sensitization, week 0. Treatment noted: therapeutic diphenylcyclopropenone sensitization with weekly scalp DPC. TCRdb recomputed calls from the RACE reads with MiXCR, one row per CDR3 protein. The table records approximately 320,000 distinct CDR3 sequences, about 5% of them present only once. Material: whole blood, obtained in connection with sensitization to the hapten diphenylcyclopropenone (DPC). The source is a woman aged 18-29 years with alopecia areata. Some clones in this sample may be carry-over from other donors' samples.

This clonotype showed up many times. This chain uses TRBV7-2 with TRBJ1-1, with 8 bases matching TRBD1. The J segment lost 1 base and the V segment lost 3 bases, leaving 4 bases of the junction unmatched. Germline V gives CDR1 SGHTA, CDR2 FQGNSA. The CDR3 is 15 residues long. CDR3 in DNA: TGTGCCAGCAGCTTCTCCGGGACAGGGAACACTGAAGCTTTCTTT. Translated: CASSFSGTGNTEAFF.

The chain is built from TRBV18 and TRBJ2-7; D unclear. This CDR3 comprises 14 residues. V gave up 6 bases and J gave up 3 bases, with 15 bases separating them. Germline CDR1 and CDR2: KGHSH and LQKENI. The CDR3 nucleotides are TGTGCCAGCTCCCTCCCGGGCCAACGCTACGAGCAGTACTTC. Translation: CASSLPGQRYEQYF.

Worth noting for this clonotype: A read error may account for a junction end that differs from germline. V usage is TRBV7-7 and J usage is TRBJ1-2; 10 nucleotides line up with TRBD1. Germline values: CDR1 SSHAT, CDR2 FNYEAQ (reference sequence). CDR3 size: 16 residues. CDR3 in amino acids: CASSPIGQGVGYGYTF. DNA for the CDR3: TGTGCTAGCAGCCCGATCGGACAGGGGGTCGGTTATGGCTACACCTTC.

Only a few counts were recorded for this clonotype. V gene TRBV28 combines with J gene TRBJ2-3, with D tentatively TRBD1 (7 bases). Germline V lookup: CDR1 MDHEN, CDR2 SYDVKM. CDR3 length: 11 amino acids. V was clipped by 4 bases and J by 14 bases, with 13 bases between them. CDR3 DNA: TGTGCCAGCAGTTCTCAGGGGGGCTGGTATTTT. It specifies CASSSQGGWYF.

The V gene is TRBV7-9, the J gene TRBJ2-7; D call uncertain. V lost 4 bases to trimming and J lost 11 bases, with 18 bases between them. There are 13 residues in the CDR3. Germline CDR1 and CDR2: SEHNR and FQNEAQ (reference sequence). Here the CDR3 DNA reads TGTGCCAGCAGCTCCGATAGCCGGTCGAAGGAGTACTTC. The encoded protein is CASSSDSRSKEYF.

The V and J genes are TRBV6-5 and TRBJ1-1, with D possibly matching TRBD1 (5 bases). V was trimmed by 3 bases and J by 4 bases, leaving 18 bases between them. CDR1 and CDR2 (germline): MNHEY, SVGAGI. The CDR3 consists of 16 residues. The CDR3 DNA sequence: TGTGCCAGCAGTTATGGTCCGTGGGGACCTTCCACTGAAGCTTTCTTT. Translating it yields CASSYGPWGPSTEAFF.